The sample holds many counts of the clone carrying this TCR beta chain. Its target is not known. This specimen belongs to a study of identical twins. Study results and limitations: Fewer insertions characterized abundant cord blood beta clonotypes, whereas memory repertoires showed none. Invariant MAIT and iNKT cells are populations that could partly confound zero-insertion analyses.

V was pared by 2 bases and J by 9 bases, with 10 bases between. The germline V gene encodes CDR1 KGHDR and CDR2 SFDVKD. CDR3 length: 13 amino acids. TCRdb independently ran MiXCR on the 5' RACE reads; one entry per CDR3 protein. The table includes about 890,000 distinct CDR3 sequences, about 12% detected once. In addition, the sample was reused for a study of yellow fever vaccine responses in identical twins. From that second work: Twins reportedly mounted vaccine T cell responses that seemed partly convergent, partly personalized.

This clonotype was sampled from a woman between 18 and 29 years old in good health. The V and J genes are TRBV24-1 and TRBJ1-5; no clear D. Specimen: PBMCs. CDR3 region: CATSDWESGPQHF. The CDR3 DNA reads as TGTGCCACCAGTGATTGGGAATCAGGGCCCCAGCATTTT.